The source of this TCR beta chain is a study of cytomegalovirus exposure and HLA in healthy donors (dated by TCRdb to about 2017). With respect to the entire study: An earlier analysis of approximately 640 of the donors reported approximately 270 Gb of sequence data and 117 million unique TCR beta sequences from roughly 180 million T cells. An early release that covered about 600 HLA-typed donors contained about 300 gigabases of sequencing data and around 85 million unique TCR sequences. The genetic ancestry cluster associated with self-reported Caucasian donors included around four fifths of the 398 genotyped donors. The study was designed to test whether signatures of past pathogen exposure could be identified by cataloging public T cell receptors. The study profiled the T cell repertoires of under 850 subjects by immunosequencing and related them to cytomegalovirus serostatus. Along with the approximately 700-subject first cohort, a separate validation cohort of approximately 110 different subjects was used. To predict cytomegalovirus infection status, the study combined high-throughput TCR immunosequencing, statistical association of individual TCRs with disease status, and machine learning. A later analysis re-examined previously published TCR beta repertoires from just over 650 donors and added high-resolution HLA genotyping to investigate patterns of TCR occurrence. The later analysis used no new phenotypic data to find candidate immune exposures, relying instead on TCR beta sequences and their occurrence across donors. In an earlier analysis of 500 to 650 of the donors, high-throughput TCR beta sequencing was used to judge whether each TCR beta V gene segment behaved as functional or pseudogenic. Donor age, sex, ethnicity and CMV serostatus were collected together with the repertoire data. In a later genetic analysis, genome-wide SNP genotypes for about 55% of the roughly 700 donors were used, and that subset was treated as a discovery cohort. All discovery cohort repertoires had been generated on a single sequencing platform. Class I and class II HLA loci were covered by the typing at four-digit resolution. Typing coverage varied by locus: roughly 629-640 donors for A, B, C, DRB1 and DQB1; more than 500 for DQA1; more than 600 for DPA1; about 450 for DPB1. Roughly 5 DR-DQ haplotypes were handled as single units for association and clustering, since linkage in the cohort was strong. On average, 235,054 unique TCR beta nucleotide sequences were sequenced per donor among a few hundred genotyped donors of the cohort, with 15% to 20% of those sequences being non-productive.

The cohort consisted of hundreds of healthy bone marrow donors. At the time of sampling, every cohort member was nominally healthy, though immune exposures that went unrecorded were likely present. The donor was CMV seronegative and was included in the group of 352 seronegative cohort members. A peripheral blood sample was collected from each donor, and TCR beta sequencing was performed on peripheral blood mononuclear cells. The Qiagen DNeasy Blood Extraction Kit was used to extract genomic DNA from the blood cell samples. The paper's findings and limits, for the study overall: While some public TCRs were present in many individuals, most TCR sequences turned up only very rarely across donors. In vitro tests confirmed that a few of the cytomegalovirus-associated TCR beta chains recognize cytomegalovirus antigens. In a later analysis, HLA-associated TCR beta chains were found to be more clonally expanded and to have lower generation probabilities than equally common non-associated chains. An association between a missense DCLRE1C variant and V-gene and J-gene trimming of TCR beta chains was found in a later genetic analysis and replicated in an independent cohort. A later analysis found that TCR association rates varied across HLA loci, with DRB1 alleles showing the most associated TCRs and HLA-C alleles the fewest. In a later analysis, some 18,000 TCR beta sequences were associated with specific HLA alleles at a false discovery rate of 0.05. A further reported finding was that TCR beta sequences accurately predicted the HLA-A and HLA-B alleles for most subjects in the first cohort. Because counts were too low, around 17 rarely observed V segments, including chromosome 9 orphons, were left out of the earlier analysis of roughly 600 of the donors. Correlated functional status among segregating V segments might be attributable to linkage disequilibrium, but an unknown experimental factor could not be ruled out. Several of the top co-occurrence clusters appeared to be linked to parvovirus B19, influenza, CMV and Epstein-Barr virus, according to a later analysis. Because HLA typing was unavailable for some donors at each locus, only the typed subset was used in association tests. Strong co-occurrence of HLA alleles, especially DR and DQ, made assigning TCR associations to individual alleles difficult. A group of highly shared sequence variants was considered likely to be a technical artifact of the sequencing pipeline. A later genetic analysis reported fewer N-insertions in productive TCRs among donors in an Asian-associated ancestry cluster than the roughly 700-donor mean. The only immune exposure information available for the cohort was CMV serostatus. A later analysis found that most CMV-associated TCR beta chains appeared HLA-restricted, with HLA associations seemingly driven largely by CMV exposure. Roughly uniform sequencing depth across donors was assumed in presence/absence analyses, although this assumption may not hold. Cytomegalovirus status was reported to be diagnosed by the classifier with high specificity and sensitivity in both the original and validation cohorts. It was suggested by the authors that the approach could potentially be generalized to other disease states and immunological phenotypes. In the study, some 160 TCR beta chains were listed as associated with cytomegalovirus. Only TCR beta chains were sequenced in this cohort, and the absence of alpha or paired-chain data limited detectable features. In an earlier analysis of 587 of the donors, most TCR beta V segments appeared in productive rearrangements about 87% or about 30% of the time, broadly matching IMGT annotations. Some IMGT-functional V segments, including TRBV6-2 and TRBV6-3, could not be distinguished by the 87-base-pair reads and were therefore excluded.

Ends trimmed: V by 0 bases, J by 6 bases; bases unmatched to a gene: 9. Including the terminal cysteine and phenylalanine, the CDR3 comprises 16 residues. CDR3 DNA is the only sequence kept; it has 48 bases, read in frame from the first base. Looking up the germline V gene yields CDR1 SGHRS and CDR2 YFSETQ. This clone was found once. The clone's antigen remains unknown. No base qualities exist here, and no much larger clone lies one base off it. Library preparation was by the immunoSEQ multiplex PCR assay. For the multiplex PCR, a mixture combining 60 forward primers for TCR Vbeta segments and 13 reverse primers for TCR Jbeta segments was used. The CDR3 region of rearranged TCR beta genes was amplified from genomic DNA with a multiplex PCR assay. On the Illumina HiSeq System, the amplified TCR beta libraries were sequenced as 87-base-pair reads. Regarding the original processing steps: In a later analysis, tens of millions of unique TCR beta chains were counted across the roughly 670 repertoires, and roughly 9.9 million of these chains were shared by at least two donors. A nearest-neighbor algorithm error-corrected the raw reads and collapsed the reads into unique sequences, merging closely related sequences to remove PCR and sequencing errors. V, D and J gene segments were assigned by aligning CDR3 sequences to IMGT reference sequences. For a sequence to be retained, a match of at least six nucleotides to both a V gene segment and a J gene segment was required. A rearrangement counted as productive if the CDR3 had no stop codons and remained in frame with V and J, and every other rearrangement counted as non-productive. CDR3 was defined by IMGT convention, running from the second conserved V-encoded cysteine to the conserved J-encoded phenylalanine. The earlier analysis of about 590 of the donors excluded sequences that lacked an unambiguous match to a single V gene segment. An earlier analysis of fewer than 750 of the donors called V segments functional above 56.7% productive rearrangements and segregating when the between-donor standard deviation exceeded 5%. A statistical classification framework was built for diagnosing cytomegalovirus status from the catalog of TCR beta chain sequences. In a later analysis, TCR nucleotide sequences were compared against IMGT/GENE-DB human TR gene sequences so that V and J genes could be assigned. The TCRdist pipeline was used in a later analysis to assign CDR3 sequences and most-parsimonious VDJ recombination scenarios. In a later analysis, each TCR beta chain was defined by its CDR3 amino acid sequence together with its V-gene family, and reads without a unique V-gene family were excluded. As a way to deal with suspected cross-contamination and a sequencing artifact, a later analysis dropped approximately 590 nucleotide sequences that were highly shared and had low generation probability. For each public chain, a later analysis derived a clonal expansion index from normalized ranks of inferred template counts within each repertoire. A later analysis computed generation probabilities with a VDJ recombination model fitted to out-of-frame rearrangements, and checked the results against IGoR. In a later analysis, hypergeometric tests were used to score TCR-TCR, TCR-HLA and TCR-CMV co-occurrence, with a repertoire-size bias correction applied to TCR pairs. In a later analysis, false discovery rates were estimated by permuting HLA or CMV assignments 20 times. In a later analysis, co-occurring TCRs were grouped with DBSCAN, and TCRdist sequence similarity was added when clustering was performed within HLA-allele-positive subsets. Repertoires with fewer than 30,000 or more than 120,000 public chains, plus five repertoires with anomalous nucleotide sharing, were excluded from co-occurrence clustering. TCRdb retrieved this table from immuneACCESS and kept in-frame rearrangements only. Not all clones are present; in checked studies, unresolved V genes account for under half, and no reason is known for the remainder. From that table come the V and J calls and clone size; the DNA was used to work out D and trimming. The sample table shows some 150,000 clones, and around four fifths are seen once. The ten largest clones take up 3% to 3.5% of the sample.

The receptor was isolated from a female donor in good health and CMV-seronegative. Rearrangement joined TRBV5-1 to TRBJ2-1, with 7 bases matching TRBD2. Sequencing was performed on PBMCs. For the CDR3, the sequence is CASSLEPAGDSNEQFF. The DNA is as follows: TGCGCCAGCAGCTTGGAGCCCGCGGGAGATTCCAATGAGCAGTTCTTC.